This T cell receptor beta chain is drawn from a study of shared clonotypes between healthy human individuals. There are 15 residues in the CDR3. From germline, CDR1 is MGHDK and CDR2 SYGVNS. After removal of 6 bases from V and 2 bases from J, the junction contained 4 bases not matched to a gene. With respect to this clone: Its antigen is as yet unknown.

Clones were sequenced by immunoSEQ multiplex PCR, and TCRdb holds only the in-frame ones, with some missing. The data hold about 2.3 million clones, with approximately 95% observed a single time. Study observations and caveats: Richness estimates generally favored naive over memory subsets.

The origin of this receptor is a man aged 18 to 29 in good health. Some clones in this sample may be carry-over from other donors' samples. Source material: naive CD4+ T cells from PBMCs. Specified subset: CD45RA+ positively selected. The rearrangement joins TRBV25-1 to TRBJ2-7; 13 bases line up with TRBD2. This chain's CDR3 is CASSGTSGDAYEQYF. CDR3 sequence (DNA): TGTGCCAGCAGCGGGACTAGCGGGGACGCCTACGAGCAGTACTTC.